The sequence of this T cell receptor beta chain was determined in a study of blood T cell repertoires in COVID-19. For the study at large: COVID-19 samples, acute and convalescent, were from the United States, Italy and Spain. T cells, B-cell-depleted T cells, or PBMCs supplied cDNA or gDNA.

Original handling: Amplifying reference gene primers gave estimates of nucleated cell counts. Profiled with immunoSEQ multiplex PCR; TCRdb holds only in-frame clones, not every one. V and J calls and clone size follow that table, whereas D and trimming were derived from the DNA. This table holds 270,000 or so clones, around nine tenths found once. The sample taken for sequencing was peripheral blood. The receptor was derived from a man between 35 and 55 years old with active or convalescent COVID-19.

The CDR3 reads CASSASHRETQYF. CDR3 DNA sequence: TGCGCCAGCAGTGCCAGTCACAGAGAGACCCAGTACTTC. This sequence joins TRBV10-1 and TRBJ2-5; the D is unclear. The V and J ends lost 4 bases and 4 bases respectively, with 10 bases between them. The CDR3 spans 13 residues. Germline V gene data show CDR1 as WNHNN and CDR2 as SYGVQD (reference sequence).